This T cell receptor (beta chain) was sequenced in a study of CD8 T cells in ankylosing spondylitis. Findings and limits, study-wide: Certain motif variants had earlier been reported in reactive arthritis synovial fluid and blood. Significantly higher representation of disease-linked clones was reported for matched ankylosing spondylitis synovial fluid.

Concerning this clonotype itself: Its specificity is unknown.

Each TCR beta library was made by quantitative 5'-RACE that incorporated molecular barcodes. TCRdb ran MiXCR on the 5' RACE reads and lists one entry per CDR3 protein. Of approximately 300,000 distinct CDR3 sequences in the sample, around 19% are singletons; the top ten hold around 7.8%. Deletions cut 7 bases from V and 8 bases from J, with 15 bases between. This CDR3 spans 13 amino acids. The V gene is TRBV12-3 or TRBV12-4, the J gene TRBJ2-1, with a possible D match to TRBD1 (6 bases). The TCR sequence derives from a male donor with ankylosing spondylitis or in good health (not recorded which). Sequenced sample: blood, either unsorted or a sorted T cell fraction (not recorded which). The CDR3 DNA sequence: TGTGCCAGCAATACTCAGGGGATGGATGAGCAGTTCTTC. Translated, it gives CASNTQGMDEQFF.